This entry lists 27 T cell receptor beta chains sequenced from one sample in a study of CD8 T cells in Susac syndrome (dated by TCRdb to between 2018 and 2021). Library construction relied on the immunoSEQ multiplex PCR assay. RNA was extracted using the RNeasy kit, and roughly 0.45 to 1 microgram was reverse transcribed with random hexamers. TCRdb reprocessed the public reads (quality trimming at Q25 with fastp, clone calling with MiXCR) and kept in-frame beta chains. Duplicate CDR3 protein sequences are folded into a single record with the most common DNA and genes. The sample table shows about 200,000 distinct CDR3 sequences, and just under 95% are seen once. In total, the top ten clones hold approximately 0.08% of the sample. Material: CD4+ T cells from PBMCs. All receptors derive from a human donor with multiple sclerosis.

For this clonotype: One end of the junction fails to match germline, which may point to a read error. The genes are TRBV5-4 and TRBJ1-6; 9 positions match TRBD1. This CDR3 has 16 amino acids. Germline lookup yields CDR1 SGHNT and CDR2 YYREEE (reference sequence). The DNA of the CDR3 is TGTGCCAGCAGTCGGCCCCAGGGACAGGGCGGTTCACCCCTCCATTTT. Translation gives CASSRPQGQGGSPLHF.

This chain joins TRBV7-2 and TRBJ1-3, with 7 bases aligning to TRBD1. CDR1 SGHTA and CDR2 FQGNSA come from the germline V gene. Trimming at V came to 6 bases and at J to 2 bases, leaving 7 bases not matched to a gene. This CDR3 spans 15 amino acids. CDR3 in amino acids: CASSWDSRTGNTIYF. DNA for the CDR3: TGTGCCAGCAGTTGGGACAGTAGAACTGGAAACACCATATATTTT.

The J gene is TRBJ2-5, the V gene TRBV7-2; 7 bases map to TRBD1. The CDR3 sequence is 13 residues long. V trimming: 5 bases; J trimming: 5 bases; junction bases outside the gene matches: 5. Germline assignment: CDR1 SGHTA and CDR2 FQGNSA. CDR3 sequence: CASSRDRVETQYF. The CDR3 DNA reads as TGTGCCAGCAGCCGCGACAGGGTGGAGACCCAGTACTTC. Supplemented by reference TRBV7-2 and TRBJ2-5, the full variable domain reads GAGVSQSPSNKVTEKGKDVELRCDPISGHTALYWYRQSLGQGLEFLIYFQGNSAPDKSGLPSDRFSAERTGGSVSTLTIQRTQQEDSAVYLCASSRDRVETQYFGPGTRLLVL.

This rearrangement joins TRBV20-1 to TRBJ1-6; D may be TRBD1 (6 bases). Germline-derived CDR1 and CDR2 are DFQATT and SNEGSKA (reference sequence). This CDR3 spans 16 amino acids. Trimming shortened V by 0 bases and J by 7 bases, and 16 bases separated the two germline ends. CDR3 in amino acids: CSARDPRGERNSPLHF. Written as DNA, the CDR3 is TGCAGTGCTAGAGATCCCAGGGGAGAAAGGAATTCACCCCTCCACTTT.

The chain uses TRBV19 and TRBJ2-1; 10 bases agree with TRBD2. This CDR3 has 16 amino acids. V lost 3 bases, J lost 7 bases, and 9 bases stayed unmatched. Germline V gives CDR1 LNHDA, CDR2 SQIVND (reference sequence). The CDR3 protein is CASSIGAGGILNEQFF. Here the CDR3 DNA reads TGTGCCAGTAGTATCGGAGCGGGGGGGATCCTTAATGAGCAGTTCTTC.

The gene calls are TRBV27 and TRBJ2-3; TRBD1 matches at 7 bases. The CDR3 loop spans 15 amino acids. CDR1 MNHEY and CDR2 SMNVEV come from the germline V gene (reference sequence). With 5 bases clipped from V and 4 bases from J, the junction kept 9 bases outside the gene matches. CDR3 residues: CASSPLTDRADTQYF. DNA of the CDR3: TGTGCCAGCAGTCCCCTGACCGACAGGGCAGATACGCAGTATTTT.

There are a few counts of this clonotype. The chain recombines TRBV29-1 with TRBJ1-1; a weak D match, TRBD1 (5 bases). The V and J ends lost 3 bases and 0 bases respectively, with 8 bases between them. Germline V CDR1 and CDR2: SQVTM, ANQGSEA. This CDR3 is built from 13 residues. The CDR3 protein is CSVDRQMNTEAFF. CDR3 bases: TGCAGCGTTGATCGACAGATGAACACTGAAGCTTTCTTT.

This sequence joins TRBV20-1 and TRBJ1-1; D is ambiguous. Trimming removed 6 bases at V and 1 base at J, with 21 bases between. Germline CDR1 and CDR2: DFQATT and SNEGSKA (reference sequence). The CDR3 extends over 16 amino acids. CDR3 amino acids: CSAQMISSETNTEAFF. In DNA form, the CDR3 reads TGCAGTGCCCAAATGATCAGCTCAGAAACGAACACTGAAGCTTTCTTT.

This chain links TRBV5-4 with TRBJ2-5, with D uncertain. The V end lost 0 bases, the J end lost 6 bases, and 15 bases lay between the germline ends. This CDR3 has 15 amino acids. Germline loops: CDR1 SGHNT, CDR2 YYREEE (reference sequence). CDR3: CASSLGLGQSKTQYF. The CDR3 region has the DNA TGTGCCAGCAGCTTGGGCCTCGGGCAGAGCAAGACCCAGTACTTC.

The gene calls are TRBV3-1 and TRBJ2-6; 8 bases fit TRBD1. The junction had 9 bases not matched to a gene; V was cut back by 4 bases and J by 1 base. The length of the CDR3 is 18 residues. The V gene's germline CDR1 is LGHDT and CDR2 YNNKEL (reference sequence). The CDR3 reads CASSRHPGQGSGANVLTF. CDR3 DNA sequence: TGTGCCAGCAGCCGACATCCCGGACAGGGTTCTGGGGCCAACGTCCTGACTTTC.

The chain couples TRBV19 to TRBJ1-5, with 9 bases lining up with TRBD1. Trimming at V came to 0 bases and at J to 5 bases, leaving 2 bases not matched to a gene. The CDR3 runs to 15 residues. CDR1 and CDR2 from the germline V gene are LNHDA and SQIVND (reference sequence). The CDR3 loop is CASSIEQGAYQPQHF. CDR3 nucleotides: TGTGCCAGTAGTATAGAACAGGGGGCATATCAGCCCCAGCATTTT.

This sequence joins TRBV5-4 and TRBJ1-6, with TRBD1 matching 9 bases. The CDR3 runs to 15 residues. The germline gives CDR1 SGHNT, CDR2 YYREEE (reference sequence). Trimming cost V 4 bases and J 6 bases; bases outside gene matches: 5. The CDR3 protein is CASSLGTGRNSPLHF. CDR3 DNA: TGTGCCAGCAGCCTGGGGACAGGGCGTAATTCACCCCTCCACTTT.

This chain connects TRBV3-1 to TRBJ1-2, with D unresolved. The CDR3 covers 14 residues. Trimming removed 0 bases from V and 5 bases from J, with 10 bases in between. In germline, CDR1 is LGHDT, CDR2 YNNKEL (reference sequence). In DNA form, the CDR3 reads TGTGCCAGCAGCCAAGATCGAAACAGTTATGGCTACACCTTC. Protein sequence: CASSQDRNSYGYTF.

V gene TRBV25-1 combines with J gene TRBJ2-5, with 8 bases fitting TRBD2. The CDR3 contains 16 residues. V shed 3 bases and J 1 base; nucleotides not matched to a gene: 7. CDR1 MGHDK and CDR2 SYGVNS come from the germline V gene. CDR3 nucleotides: TGTGCCAGCAGTGATCAGCGGGGGCCCATCCAAGAGACCCAGTACTTC. The encoded protein is CASSDQRGPIQETQYF.

In DNA, the CDR3 is TGTGCCAGCGGCCGAGCAGGGGGCGGCGCAGATACGCAGTATTTT. It codes for CASGRAGGGADTQYF. V and J are TRBV7-3 and TRBJ2-3; 8 bases agree with TRBD1. V lost 8 bases, J lost 4 bases, and 11 bases stayed unmatched. The CDR3 is made up of 15 amino acids. CDR1 and CDR2 from the germline V gene are SGHTA and FQGTGA. Full variable domain (missing parts from reference TRBV7-3 and TRBJ2-3): GAGVSQTPSNKVTEKGKYVELRCDPISGHTALYWYRQSLGQGPEFLIYFQGTGAADDSGLPNDRFFAVRPEGSVSTLKIQRTERGDSAVYLCASGRAGGGADTQYFGPGTRLTVL.

The genes are TRBV12-3 or TRBV12-4 and TRBJ1-2; D is undetermined. The CDR3 spans 13 residues. Between the trimmed V and J ends, which lost 3 bases and 0 bases, there was a span of 5 bases. The CDR3 DNA reads as TGTGCCAGCAGTTTTGGGGCTAACTATGGCTACACCTTC. This translates into CASSFGANYGYTF.

CDR3 sequence: CASSGWTDQSAGELFF. Here the CDR3 DNA reads TGCGCCAGCAGCGGATGGACAGATCAGTCCGCCGGGGAGCTGTTTTTT. The chain joins TRBV5-1 to TRBJ2-2; D is perhaps TRBD1 (6 bases). Between the trimmed V and J ends, which lost 4 bases and 6 bases, there was a span of 19 bases. This CDR3 is 16 amino acids long. CDR1 SGHRS and CDR2 YFSETQ come from the germline V gene.

The rearrangement links TRBV30 to TRBJ2-2; maybe TRBD1 (6 bases). The germline V gene encodes CDR1 GTSNPN and CDR2 SVGIG (reference sequence). The CDR3 covers 14 residues. The V gene lost 4 bases and the J gene lost 4 bases, with 13 bases spanning the gap. CDR3 residues: CAWIPGVGTGELFF. The CDR3 coding sequence is TGTGCCTGGATACCAGGGGTCGGCACCGGGGAGCTGTTTTTT.

This chain joins TRBV29-1 and TRBJ2-3, with 10 bases identical to TRBD2. V shed 7 bases and J 1 base; nucleotides not matched to a gene: 8. In germline, CDR1 is SQVTM, CDR2 ANQGSEA. The CDR3 sequence is 15 residues long. This CDR3 reads CSASAGTSGTDTQYF. DNA of the CDR3: TGCAGCGCTTCCGCCGGGACTAGCGGCACAGATACGCAGTATTTT.

The chain has TRBV29-1 and TRBJ1-2, with D tentatively TRBD1 (6 bases). There are 12 residues in the CDR3. Looked up from germline, CDR1 is SQVTM and CDR2 is ANQGSEA. V was trimmed by 4 bases and J by 6 bases, leaving 12 bases between them. The CDR3 bases are TGCAGCGTTGGTGACCAGGGGAATGGCTACACCTTC. Translated, it gives CSVGDQGNGYTF.

This chain connects TRBV29-1 to TRBJ2-7; no reliable D call. The germline gives CDR1 SQVTM, CDR2 ANQGSEA. V lost 2 bases, J lost 4 bases, and 12 bases lay in between. The CDR3 is made up of 13 amino acids. This chain's CDR3 is CSVETKRKYEQYF. Here the CDR3 DNA reads TGCAGCGTTGAAACGAAACGGAAATACGAGCAGTACTTC.

This chain joins TRBV4-2 and TRBJ2-5; 9 nucleotides line up with TRBD2. CDR1 is LGHNA and CDR2 is YNFKEQ in the germline V gene. CDR3 length: 16 residues. The trim removed 0 bases at V and 7 bases at J, leaving 9 bases unmatched. CDR3 protein: CASSQDPSGVEGTQYF. The DNA for the CDR3 is TGTGCCAGCAGCCAAGATCCTAGCGGGGTGGAAGGGACCCAGTACTTC.

The rearrangement uses TRBV20-1 and TRBJ2-3; 10 bases line up with TRBD2. Trimming at V came to 5 bases and at J to 0 bases, leaving 8 bases not matched to a gene. Germline V gene sequence: CDR1 DFQATT, CDR2 SNEGSKA (reference sequence). The CDR3 covers 16 residues. The CDR3 DNA reads TGCAGTGCTGTAGAAGCGGGGGGGCTCAGCACAGATACGCAGTATTTT. This encodes CSAVEAGGLSTDTQYF.

The chain uses TRBV29-1 and TRBJ1-1; 8 bases agree with TRBD1. With V trimmed by 4 bases and J by 7 bases, 8 bases remained unmatched. Germline CDR1 SQVTM, CDR2 ANQGSEA. CDR3 size: 13 residues. The CDR3 bases are TGCAGCGTTGCCTGGACAGGGTCGGGTGAAGCTTTCTTT. The encoded protein is CSVAWTGSGEAFF.

The CDR3 here is CASRAGEKDTGELFF. The CDR3 DNA follows: TGTGCCAGCAGGGCCGGGGAGAAGGACACCGGGGAGCTGTTTTTT. The chain links TRBV7-9 to TRBJ2-2, with a weak D call TRBD2 (5 bases). The CDR3 contains 15 residues. CDR1 is SEHNR and CDR2 is FQNEAQ in the germline V gene (reference sequence). The ends were cut back, 6 bases at V and 3 bases at J, with 14 bases in the middle.

The J gene is TRBJ2-5, the V gene TRBV29-1, with TRBD1 matching 10 bases. The CDR3 runs to 13 residues. With 5 bases clipped from V and 7 bases from J, the junction kept 7 bases outside the gene matches. In germline, CDR1 is SQVTM, CDR2 ANQGSEA. The CDR3, as DNA: TGCAGCGTTACGGGACAGGGGCCGAGGACCCAGTACTTC. It translates to CSVTGQGPRTQYF.

This clonotype showed up just once. This chain uses TRBV20-1 with TRBJ2-3, with D perhaps matching TRBD2 (5 bases). Germline V gene data show CDR1 as DFQATT and CDR2 as SNEGSKA (reference sequence). Trimming pared 5 bases from V and 0 bases from J, leaving 12 bases between. CDR3 size: 14 residues. The CDR3: CSAASGTSTDTQYF. The CDR3 DNA is TGCAGTGCTGCAAGCGGAACTAGCACAGATACGCAGTATTTT.